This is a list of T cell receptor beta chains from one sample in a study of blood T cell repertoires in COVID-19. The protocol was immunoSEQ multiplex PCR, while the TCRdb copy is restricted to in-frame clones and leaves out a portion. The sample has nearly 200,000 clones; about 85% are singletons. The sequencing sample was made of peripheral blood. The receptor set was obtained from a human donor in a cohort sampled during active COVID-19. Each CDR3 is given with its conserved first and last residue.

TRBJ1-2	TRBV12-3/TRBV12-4	CASSLGGQGYTF
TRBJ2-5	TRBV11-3	CASSLGGTSGETQYF
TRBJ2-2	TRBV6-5	CASSYYGRAAGELFF
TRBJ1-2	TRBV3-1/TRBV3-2	CASSQTPGGLSGYTF
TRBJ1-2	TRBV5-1	CASRPQGFNGYTF
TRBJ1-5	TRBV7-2	CASSQTGGANQPQHF
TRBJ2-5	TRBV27	CASSLSRGLDQETQYF
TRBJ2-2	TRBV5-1	CASSLALAGTGELFF
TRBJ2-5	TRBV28	CASSWGGTQETQYF
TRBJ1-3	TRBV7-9	CASTRVGNTIYF